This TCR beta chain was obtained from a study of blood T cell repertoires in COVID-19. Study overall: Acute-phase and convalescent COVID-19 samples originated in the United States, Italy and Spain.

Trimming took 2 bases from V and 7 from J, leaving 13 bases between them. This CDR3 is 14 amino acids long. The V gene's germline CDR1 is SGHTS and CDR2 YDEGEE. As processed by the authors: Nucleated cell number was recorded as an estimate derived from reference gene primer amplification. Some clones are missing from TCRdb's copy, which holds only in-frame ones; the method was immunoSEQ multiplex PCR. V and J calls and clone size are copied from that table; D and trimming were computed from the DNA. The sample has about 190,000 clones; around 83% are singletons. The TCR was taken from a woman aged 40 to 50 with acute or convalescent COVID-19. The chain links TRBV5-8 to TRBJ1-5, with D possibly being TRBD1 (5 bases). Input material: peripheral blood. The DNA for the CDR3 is TGTGCCAGCAGCTTTCTCCGGGGGGTGCAGCCCCAGCATTTT. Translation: CASSFLRGVQPQHF. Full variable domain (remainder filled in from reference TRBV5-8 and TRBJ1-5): EAGVTQSPTHLIKTRGQQATLRCSPISGHTSVYWYQQALGLGLQFLLWYDEGEERNRGNFPPRFSGRQFPNYSSELNVNALELEDSALYLCASSFLRGVQPQHFGDGTRLSIL.